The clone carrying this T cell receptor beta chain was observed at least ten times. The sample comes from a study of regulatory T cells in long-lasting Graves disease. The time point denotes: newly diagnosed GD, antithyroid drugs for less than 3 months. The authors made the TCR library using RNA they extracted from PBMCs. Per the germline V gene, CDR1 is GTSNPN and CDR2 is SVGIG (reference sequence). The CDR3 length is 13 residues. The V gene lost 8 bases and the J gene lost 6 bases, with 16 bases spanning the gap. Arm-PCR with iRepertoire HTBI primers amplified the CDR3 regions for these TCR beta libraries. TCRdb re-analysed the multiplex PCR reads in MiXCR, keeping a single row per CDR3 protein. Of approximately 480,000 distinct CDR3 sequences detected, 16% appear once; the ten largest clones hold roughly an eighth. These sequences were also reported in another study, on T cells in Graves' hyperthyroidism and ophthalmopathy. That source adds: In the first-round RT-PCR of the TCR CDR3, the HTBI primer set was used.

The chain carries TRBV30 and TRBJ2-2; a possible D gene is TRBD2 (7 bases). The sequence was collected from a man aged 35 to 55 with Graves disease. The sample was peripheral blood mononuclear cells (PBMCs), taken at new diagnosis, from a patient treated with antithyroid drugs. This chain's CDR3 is CAKTGGQAGELFF. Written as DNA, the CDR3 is TGTGCCAAAACCGGGGGGCAGGCCGGGGAGCTGTTTTTT. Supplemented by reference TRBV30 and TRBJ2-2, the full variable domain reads SQTIHQWPATLVQPVGSPLSLECTVEGTSNPNLYWYRQAAGRGLQLLFYSVGIGQISSEVPQNLSASRPQDRQFILSSKKLLLSDSGFYLCAKTGGQAGELFFGEGSRLTVL.